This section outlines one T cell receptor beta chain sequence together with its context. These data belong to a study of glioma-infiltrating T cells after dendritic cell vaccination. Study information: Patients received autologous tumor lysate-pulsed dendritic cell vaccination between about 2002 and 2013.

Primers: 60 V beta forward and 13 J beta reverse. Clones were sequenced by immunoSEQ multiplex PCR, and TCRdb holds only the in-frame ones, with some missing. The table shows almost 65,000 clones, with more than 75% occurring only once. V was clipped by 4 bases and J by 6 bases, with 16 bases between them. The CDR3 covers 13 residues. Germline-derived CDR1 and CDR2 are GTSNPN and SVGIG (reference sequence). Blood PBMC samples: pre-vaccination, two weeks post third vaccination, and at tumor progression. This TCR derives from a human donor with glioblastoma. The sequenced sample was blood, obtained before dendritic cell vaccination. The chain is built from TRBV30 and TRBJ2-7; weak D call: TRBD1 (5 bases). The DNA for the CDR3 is TGTGCCTGGACCCAGACAGTAACAGGCGAGCAGTACTTC. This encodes CAWTQTVTGEQYF.